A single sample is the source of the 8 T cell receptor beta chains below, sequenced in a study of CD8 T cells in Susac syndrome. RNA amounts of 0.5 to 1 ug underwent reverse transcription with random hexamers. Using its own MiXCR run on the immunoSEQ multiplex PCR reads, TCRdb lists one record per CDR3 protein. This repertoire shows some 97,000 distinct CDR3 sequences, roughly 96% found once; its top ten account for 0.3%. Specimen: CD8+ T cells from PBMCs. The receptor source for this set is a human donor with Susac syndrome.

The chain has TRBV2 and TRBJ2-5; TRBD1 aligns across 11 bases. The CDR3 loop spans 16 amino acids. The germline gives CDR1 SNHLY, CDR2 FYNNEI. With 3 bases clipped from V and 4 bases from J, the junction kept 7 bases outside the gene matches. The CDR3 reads CASSEVGQGARETQYF. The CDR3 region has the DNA TGTGCCAGCAGTGAGGTCGGACAGGGGGCGAGAGAGACCCAGTACTTC.

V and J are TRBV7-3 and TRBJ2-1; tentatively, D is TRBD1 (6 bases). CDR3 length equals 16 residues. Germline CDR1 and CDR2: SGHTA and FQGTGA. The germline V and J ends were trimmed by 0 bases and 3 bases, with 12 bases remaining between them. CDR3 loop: CASSLTDRLSYNEQFF. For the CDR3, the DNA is TGTGCCAGCAGCTTAACCGACAGGTTGAGCTACAATGAGCAGTTCTTC.

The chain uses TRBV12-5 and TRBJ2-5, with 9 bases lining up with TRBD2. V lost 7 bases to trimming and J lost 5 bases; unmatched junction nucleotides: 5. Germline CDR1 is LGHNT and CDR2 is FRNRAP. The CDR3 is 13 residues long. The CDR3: CASALAGVETQYF. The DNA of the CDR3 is TGTGCTAGTGCTTTAGCGGGAGTTGAGACCCAGTACTTC.

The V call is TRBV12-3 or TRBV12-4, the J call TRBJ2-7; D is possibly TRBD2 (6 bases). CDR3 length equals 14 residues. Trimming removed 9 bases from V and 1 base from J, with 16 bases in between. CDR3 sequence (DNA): TGTGCCAGTTCCGCGGGGACCACTTCCTACGAGCAGTACTTC. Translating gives CASSAGTTSYEQYF.

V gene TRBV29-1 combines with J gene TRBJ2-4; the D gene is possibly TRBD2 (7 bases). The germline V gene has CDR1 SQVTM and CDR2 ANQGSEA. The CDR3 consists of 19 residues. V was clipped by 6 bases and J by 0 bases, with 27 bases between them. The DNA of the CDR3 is TGCAGCGTCTGGGCAAGGGGGGGACTCGACCACCTAGCCAAAAACATTCAGTACTTC. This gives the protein CSVWARGGLDHLAKNIQYF.

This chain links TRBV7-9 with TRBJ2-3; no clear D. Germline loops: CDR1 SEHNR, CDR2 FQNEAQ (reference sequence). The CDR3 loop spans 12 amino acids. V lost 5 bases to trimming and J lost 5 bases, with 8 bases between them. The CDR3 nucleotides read TGTGCCAGCAGCCTAAGTGGAGATACGCAGTATTTT. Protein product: CASSLSGDTQYF.

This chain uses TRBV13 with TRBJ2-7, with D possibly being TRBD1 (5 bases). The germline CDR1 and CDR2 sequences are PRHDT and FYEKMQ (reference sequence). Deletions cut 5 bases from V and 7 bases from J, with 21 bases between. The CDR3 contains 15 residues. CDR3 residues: CASSPSSRDPWEQYF. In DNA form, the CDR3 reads TGTGCCAGCAGCCCGAGTTCCAGGGATCCTTGGGAGCAGTACTTC.

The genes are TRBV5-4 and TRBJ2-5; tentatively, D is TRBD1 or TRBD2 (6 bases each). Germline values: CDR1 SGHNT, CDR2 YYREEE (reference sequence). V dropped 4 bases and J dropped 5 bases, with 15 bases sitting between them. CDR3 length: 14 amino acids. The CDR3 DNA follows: TGTGCCAGCAGCCGGTCCCTAGGGGGGGAGACCCAGTACTTC. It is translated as CASSRSLGGETQYF.